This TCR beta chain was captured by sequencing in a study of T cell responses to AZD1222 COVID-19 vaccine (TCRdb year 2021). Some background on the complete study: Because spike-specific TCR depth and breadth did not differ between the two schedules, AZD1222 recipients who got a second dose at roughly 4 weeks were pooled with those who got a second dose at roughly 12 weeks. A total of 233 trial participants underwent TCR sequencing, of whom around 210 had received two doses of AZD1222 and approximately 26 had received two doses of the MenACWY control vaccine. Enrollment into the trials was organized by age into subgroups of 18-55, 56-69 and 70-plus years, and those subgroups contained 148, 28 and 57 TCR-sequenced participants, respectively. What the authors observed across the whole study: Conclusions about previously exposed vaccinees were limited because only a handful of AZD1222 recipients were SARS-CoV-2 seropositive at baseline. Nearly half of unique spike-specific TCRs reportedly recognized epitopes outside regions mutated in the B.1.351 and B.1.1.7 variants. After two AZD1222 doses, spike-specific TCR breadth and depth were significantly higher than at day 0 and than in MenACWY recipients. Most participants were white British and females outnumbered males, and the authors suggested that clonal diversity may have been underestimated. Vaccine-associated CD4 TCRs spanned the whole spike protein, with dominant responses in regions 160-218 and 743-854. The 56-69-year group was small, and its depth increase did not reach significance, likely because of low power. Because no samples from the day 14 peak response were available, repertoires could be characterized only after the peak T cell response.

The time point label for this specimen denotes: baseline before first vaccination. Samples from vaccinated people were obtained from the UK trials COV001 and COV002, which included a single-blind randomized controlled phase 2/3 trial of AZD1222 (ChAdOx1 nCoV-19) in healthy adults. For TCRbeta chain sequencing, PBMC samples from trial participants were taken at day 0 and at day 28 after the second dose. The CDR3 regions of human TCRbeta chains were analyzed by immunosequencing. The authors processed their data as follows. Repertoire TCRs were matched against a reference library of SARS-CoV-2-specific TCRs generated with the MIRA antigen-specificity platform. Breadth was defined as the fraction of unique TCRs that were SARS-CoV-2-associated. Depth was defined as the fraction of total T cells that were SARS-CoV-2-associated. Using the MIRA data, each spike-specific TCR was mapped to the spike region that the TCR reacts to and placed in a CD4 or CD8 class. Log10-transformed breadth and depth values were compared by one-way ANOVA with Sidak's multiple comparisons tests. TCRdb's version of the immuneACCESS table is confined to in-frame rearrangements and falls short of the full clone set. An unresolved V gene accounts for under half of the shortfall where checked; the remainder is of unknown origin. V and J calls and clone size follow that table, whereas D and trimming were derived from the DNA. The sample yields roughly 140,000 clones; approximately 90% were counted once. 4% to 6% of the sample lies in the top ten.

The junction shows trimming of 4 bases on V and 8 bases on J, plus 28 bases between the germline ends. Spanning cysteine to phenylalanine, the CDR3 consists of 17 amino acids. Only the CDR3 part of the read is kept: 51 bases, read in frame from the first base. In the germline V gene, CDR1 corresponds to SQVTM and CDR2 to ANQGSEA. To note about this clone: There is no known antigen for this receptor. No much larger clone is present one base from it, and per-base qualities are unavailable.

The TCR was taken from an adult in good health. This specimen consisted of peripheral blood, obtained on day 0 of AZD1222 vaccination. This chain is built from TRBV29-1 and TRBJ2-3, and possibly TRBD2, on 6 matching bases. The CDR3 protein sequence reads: CSVVEGPRIFRLFTQYF. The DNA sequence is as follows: TGCAGCGTTGTGGAGGGGCCACGTATCTTCCGGCTTTTTACGCAGTATTTT.